This TCR beta chain was retrieved from a study of control samples from healthy donors and cancer patients (dated by TCRdb to between 2020 and 2021). The library was made by the immunoSEQ multiplex PCR assay. As stored in TCRdb, this immuneACCESS dataset retains in-frame rearrangements with V and J assigned. A fraction of the clones does not appear; measured against another copy, unresolved V genes explain less than half of the discrepancy, and the remainder lacks a known reason. A total of about 140,000 clones appear in this sample, under 95% of them only once. About 12% of the sample belongs to the ten largest clones. The CDR3 contains 12 residues, cysteine and phenylalanine counted. Just the 36-base CDR3 DNA is kept, in frame starting at base 1. V is trimmed back by 5 bases and J by 5 bases, and the junction contains 0 bases that no gene match accounts for. The germline V gene (reference sequence) sets CDR1 to LNHDA and CDR2 to SQIVND.

Regarding this clone: Its antigen remains unidentified. Per-base qualities were not stored, and no clone one base away is much larger.

This TCR was sampled from a man between 40 and 49 years old in good health. The receptor chain draws on TRBV19 and TRBJ2-1; the central 7 bases match TRBD1. The sample taken for sequencing was blood. The DNA sequence is TGTGCCAGTAGTGACAGGGACAATGAGCAGTTCTTC. It translates as CASSDRDNEQFF.